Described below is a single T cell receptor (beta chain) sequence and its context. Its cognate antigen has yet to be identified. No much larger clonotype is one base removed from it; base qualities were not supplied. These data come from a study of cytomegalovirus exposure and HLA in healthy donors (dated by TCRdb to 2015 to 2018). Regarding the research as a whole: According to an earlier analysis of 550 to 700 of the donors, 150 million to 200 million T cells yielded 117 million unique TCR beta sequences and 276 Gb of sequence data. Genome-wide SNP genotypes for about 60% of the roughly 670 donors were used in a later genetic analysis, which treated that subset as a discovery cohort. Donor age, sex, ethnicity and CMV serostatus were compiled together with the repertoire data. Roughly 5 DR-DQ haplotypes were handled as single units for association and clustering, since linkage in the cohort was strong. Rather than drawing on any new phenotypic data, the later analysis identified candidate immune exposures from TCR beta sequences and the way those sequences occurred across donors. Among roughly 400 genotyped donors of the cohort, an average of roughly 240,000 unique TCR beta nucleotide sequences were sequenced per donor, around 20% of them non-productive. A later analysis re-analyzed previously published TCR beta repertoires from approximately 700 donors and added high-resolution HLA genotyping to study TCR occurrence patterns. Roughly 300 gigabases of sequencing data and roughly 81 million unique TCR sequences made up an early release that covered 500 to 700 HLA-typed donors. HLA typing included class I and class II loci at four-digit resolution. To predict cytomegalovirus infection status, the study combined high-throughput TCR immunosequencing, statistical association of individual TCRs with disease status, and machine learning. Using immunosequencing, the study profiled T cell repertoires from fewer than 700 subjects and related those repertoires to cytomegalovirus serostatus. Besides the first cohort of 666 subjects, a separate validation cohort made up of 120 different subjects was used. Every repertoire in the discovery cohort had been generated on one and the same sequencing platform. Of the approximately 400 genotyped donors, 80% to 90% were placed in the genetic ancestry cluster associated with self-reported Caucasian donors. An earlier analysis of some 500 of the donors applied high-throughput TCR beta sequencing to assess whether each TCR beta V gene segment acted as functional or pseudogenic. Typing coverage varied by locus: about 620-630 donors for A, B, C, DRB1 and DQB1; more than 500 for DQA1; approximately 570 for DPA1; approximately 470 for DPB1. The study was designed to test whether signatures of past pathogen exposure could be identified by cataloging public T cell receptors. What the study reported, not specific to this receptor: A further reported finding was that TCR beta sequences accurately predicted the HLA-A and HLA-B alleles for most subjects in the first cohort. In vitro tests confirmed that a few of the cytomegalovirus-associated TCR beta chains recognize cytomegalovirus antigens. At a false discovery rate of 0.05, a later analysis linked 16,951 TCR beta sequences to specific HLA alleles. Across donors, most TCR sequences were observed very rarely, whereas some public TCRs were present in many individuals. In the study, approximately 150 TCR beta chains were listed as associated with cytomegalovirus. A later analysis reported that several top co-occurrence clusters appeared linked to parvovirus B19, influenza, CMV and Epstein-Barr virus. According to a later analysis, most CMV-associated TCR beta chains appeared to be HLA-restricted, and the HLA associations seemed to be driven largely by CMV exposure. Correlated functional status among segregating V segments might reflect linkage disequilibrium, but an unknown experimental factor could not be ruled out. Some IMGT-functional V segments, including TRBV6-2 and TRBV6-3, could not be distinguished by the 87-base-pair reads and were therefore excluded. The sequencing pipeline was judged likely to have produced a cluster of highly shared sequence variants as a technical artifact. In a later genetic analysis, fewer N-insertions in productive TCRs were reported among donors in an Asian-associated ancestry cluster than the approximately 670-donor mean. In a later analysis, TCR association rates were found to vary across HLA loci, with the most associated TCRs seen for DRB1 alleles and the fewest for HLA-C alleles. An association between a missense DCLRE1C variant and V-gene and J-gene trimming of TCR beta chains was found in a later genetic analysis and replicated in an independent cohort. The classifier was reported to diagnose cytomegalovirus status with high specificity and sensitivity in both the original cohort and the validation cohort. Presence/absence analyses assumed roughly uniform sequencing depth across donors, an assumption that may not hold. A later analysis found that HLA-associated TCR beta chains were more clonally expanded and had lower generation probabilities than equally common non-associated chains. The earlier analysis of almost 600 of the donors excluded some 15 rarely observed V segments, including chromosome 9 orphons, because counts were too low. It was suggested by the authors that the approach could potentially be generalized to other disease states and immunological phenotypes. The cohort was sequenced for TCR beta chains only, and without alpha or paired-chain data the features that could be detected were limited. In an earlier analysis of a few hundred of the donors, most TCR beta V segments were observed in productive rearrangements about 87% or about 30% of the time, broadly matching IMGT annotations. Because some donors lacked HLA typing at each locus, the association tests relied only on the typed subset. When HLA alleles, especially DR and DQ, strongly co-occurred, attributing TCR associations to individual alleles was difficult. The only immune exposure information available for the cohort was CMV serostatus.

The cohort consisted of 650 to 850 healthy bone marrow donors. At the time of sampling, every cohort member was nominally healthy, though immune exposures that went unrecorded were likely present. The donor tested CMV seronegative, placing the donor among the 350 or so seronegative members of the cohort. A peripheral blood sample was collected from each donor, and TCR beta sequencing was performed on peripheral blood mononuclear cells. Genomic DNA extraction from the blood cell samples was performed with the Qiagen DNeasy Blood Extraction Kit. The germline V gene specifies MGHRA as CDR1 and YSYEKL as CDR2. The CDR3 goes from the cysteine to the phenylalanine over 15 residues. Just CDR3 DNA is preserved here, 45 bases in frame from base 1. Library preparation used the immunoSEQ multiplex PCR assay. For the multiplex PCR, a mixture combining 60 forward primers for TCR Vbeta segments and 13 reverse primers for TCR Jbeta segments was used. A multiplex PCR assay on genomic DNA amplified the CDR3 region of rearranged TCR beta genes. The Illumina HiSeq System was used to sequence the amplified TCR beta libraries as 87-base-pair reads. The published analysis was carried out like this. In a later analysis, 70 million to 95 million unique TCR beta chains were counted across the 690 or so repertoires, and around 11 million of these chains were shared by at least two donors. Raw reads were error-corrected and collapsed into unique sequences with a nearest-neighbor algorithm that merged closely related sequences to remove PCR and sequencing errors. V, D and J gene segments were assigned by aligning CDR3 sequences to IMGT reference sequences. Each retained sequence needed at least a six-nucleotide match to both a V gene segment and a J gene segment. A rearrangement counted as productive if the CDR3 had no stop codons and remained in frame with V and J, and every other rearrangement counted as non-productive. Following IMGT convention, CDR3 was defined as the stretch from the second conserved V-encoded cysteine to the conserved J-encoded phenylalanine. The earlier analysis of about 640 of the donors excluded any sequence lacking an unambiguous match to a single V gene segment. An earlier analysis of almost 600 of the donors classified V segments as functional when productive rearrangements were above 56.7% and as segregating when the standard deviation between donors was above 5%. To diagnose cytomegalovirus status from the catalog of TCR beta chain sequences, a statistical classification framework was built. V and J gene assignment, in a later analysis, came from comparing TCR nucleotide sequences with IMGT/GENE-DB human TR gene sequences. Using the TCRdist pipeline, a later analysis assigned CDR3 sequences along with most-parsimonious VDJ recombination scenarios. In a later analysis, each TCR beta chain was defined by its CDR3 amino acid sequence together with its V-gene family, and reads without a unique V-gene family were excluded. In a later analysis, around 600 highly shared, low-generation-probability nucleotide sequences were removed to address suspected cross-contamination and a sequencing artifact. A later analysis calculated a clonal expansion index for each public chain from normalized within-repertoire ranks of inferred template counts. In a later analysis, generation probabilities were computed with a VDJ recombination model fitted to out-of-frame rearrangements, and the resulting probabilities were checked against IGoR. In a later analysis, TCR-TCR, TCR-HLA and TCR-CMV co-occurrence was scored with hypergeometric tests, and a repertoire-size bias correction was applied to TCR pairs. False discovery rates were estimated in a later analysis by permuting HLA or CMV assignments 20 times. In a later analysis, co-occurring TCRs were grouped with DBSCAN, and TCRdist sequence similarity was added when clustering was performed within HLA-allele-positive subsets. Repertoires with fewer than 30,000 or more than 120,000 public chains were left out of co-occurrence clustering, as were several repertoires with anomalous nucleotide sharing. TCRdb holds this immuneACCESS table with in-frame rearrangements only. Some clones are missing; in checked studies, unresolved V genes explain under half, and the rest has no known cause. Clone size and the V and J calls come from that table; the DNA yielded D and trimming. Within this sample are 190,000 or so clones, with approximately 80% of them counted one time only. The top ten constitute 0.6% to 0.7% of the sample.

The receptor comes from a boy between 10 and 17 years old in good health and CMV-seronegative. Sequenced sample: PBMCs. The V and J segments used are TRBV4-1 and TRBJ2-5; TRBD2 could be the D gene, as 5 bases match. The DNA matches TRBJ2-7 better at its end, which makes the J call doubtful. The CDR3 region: CASSQPGPRAHEQYF. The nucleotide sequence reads TGCGCCAGCAGCCAGCCTGGACCGCGGGCCCACGAGCAGTACTTC.